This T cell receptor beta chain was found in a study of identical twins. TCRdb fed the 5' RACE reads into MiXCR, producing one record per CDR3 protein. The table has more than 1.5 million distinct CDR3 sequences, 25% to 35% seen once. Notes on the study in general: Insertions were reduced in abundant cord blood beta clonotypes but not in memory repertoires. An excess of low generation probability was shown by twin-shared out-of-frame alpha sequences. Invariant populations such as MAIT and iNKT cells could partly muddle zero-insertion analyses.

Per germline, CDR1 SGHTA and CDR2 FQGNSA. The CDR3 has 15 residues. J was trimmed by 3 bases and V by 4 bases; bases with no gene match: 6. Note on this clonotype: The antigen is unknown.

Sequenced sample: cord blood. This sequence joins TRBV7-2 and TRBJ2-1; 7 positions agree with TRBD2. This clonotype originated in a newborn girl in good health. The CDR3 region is CASSWQGGLYNEQFF. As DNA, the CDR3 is TGTGCCAGCAGCTGGCAGGGAGGGCTCTACAATGAGCAGTTCTTC.